Sequencing of this T cell receptor (beta chain) was carried out in a study of T cells in Graves' hyperthyroidism and ophthalmopathy. To note about this clonotype: Its antigen is not identified.

Broader study findings: Patients with ophthalmopathy were separated from those with stable hyperthyroidism by a 13 V-J model.

Hyperthyroidism of Graves' type that showed no ophthalmopathy progression within 18 months was stable. Hyperthyroidism was newly diagnosed in patients aged 18 to 65 (duration under 2 months). The TCR beta CDR3 regions underwent amplification using RNA transcripts as the source. First-round RT-PCR of the TCR CDR3 relied on the HTBI primer set. TCRdb redid the calling of the multiplex PCR reads with MiXCR, one entry per CDR3 protein. Here the sample spans 600,000 or so distinct CDR3 sequences, roughly 46% being singletons. Trimming stripped 4 bases from V and 7 bases from J, with 13 bases between. The germline gives CDR1 LNHDA, CDR2 SQIVND (reference sequence). CDR3 length: 13 amino acids.

The genes are TRBV19 and TRBJ1-2; D remains ambiguous. The sequenced sample was peripheral blood or thyroid tissue (not recorded which). The receptor was derived from a woman in her late teens or twenties with Graves' hyperthyroidism. The CDR3 is CASSKLLGSGYTF. In nucleotides, the CDR3 is TGTGCCAGTAGTAAACTCCTGGGAAGTGGCTACACCTTC.